One sample yielded the 5 T cell receptor beta chains listed below, sequenced in a study of T cell responses to AZD1222 COVID-19 vaccine. Clones were read by immunoSEQ multiplex PCR, and TCRdb kept only the in-frame ones, dropping some. The sample holds about 130,000 clones, roughly 93% seen once. The material sequenced was peripheral blood, taken on day 0 of AZD1222 vaccination. The source is an adult in good health.

The gene calls are TRBV5-6 and TRBJ1-1, with TRBD1 matching over 7 bases. V was pared by 3 bases and J by 5 bases, with 4 bases of the junction left unmatched. The V gene's germline CDR1 is SGHDT and CDR2 YYEEEE. The CDR3 contains 13 residues. The chain's CDR3 is CASSSTGETEAFF. The CDR3 bases are TGTGCCAGCAGCTCCACAGGGGAGACTGAAGCTTTCTTT.

The chain employs TRBV7-9 and TRBJ2-4; 11 bases fit TRBD2. This CDR3 contains 18 residues. V was clipped by 5 bases and J by 1 base; unmatched bases: 10. Germline CDR1 and CDR2: SEHNR and FQNEAQ (reference sequence). CDR3 protein: CASSTGTSGDGAKNIQYF. The DNA for the CDR3 is TGTGCCAGCAGCACCGGGACTAGCGGAGATGGGGCCAAAAACATTCAGTACTTC. Together with reference TRBV7-9 and TRBJ2-4, the CDR3 gives the full variable domain: DTGVSQNPRHKITKRGQNVTFRCDPISEHNRLYWYRQTLGQGPEFLTYFQNEAQLEKSRLLSDRFSAERPKGSFSTLEIQRTEQGDSAMYLCASSTGTSGDGAKNIQYFGAGTRLSVL.

The chain combines TRBV28 with TRBJ1-1; D unclear. The germline gives CDR1 MDHEN, CDR2 SYDVKM. Trimming removed 6 bases at V and 0 bases at J, with 8 bases between. The CDR3 has 13 amino acids. The CDR3 here is CASRIVMNTEAFF. CDR3 nucleotides: TGTGCCAGCAGGATTGTGATGAACACTGAAGCTTTCTTT. Complete variable domain (other parts from reference TRBV28 and TRBJ1-1): DVKVTQSSRYLVKRTGEKVFLECVQDMDHENMFWYRQDPGLGLRLIYFSYDVKMKEKGDIPEGYSVSREKKERFSLILESASTNQTSMYLCASRIVMNTEAFFGQGTRLTVV.

The J gene is TRBJ2-3, the V gene TRBV5-6, with D maybe TRBD2 (6 bases). Trimming stripped 4 bases from V and 4 bases from J, with 19 bases between. CDR1 and CDR2 from the germline V gene are SGHDT and YYEEEE. This CDR3 has 16 amino acids. The DNA of the CDR3 is TGTGCCAGCAGCCTAAGGACGGCGGGATGGGCAGATACGCAGTATTTT. Translated, it gives CASSLRTAGWADTQYF.

For the CDR3, the DNA is TGCAGCGTTGAGTACCGAACTAGCGGGAGAGGCACAGATACGCAGTATTTT. Its translation is CSVEYRTSGRGTDTQYF. J is TRBJ2-3 and V is TRBV29-1; 11 bases are shared with TRBD2. Germline lookup yields CDR1 SQVTM and CDR2 ANQGSEA. The J segment lost 1 base and the V segment lost 3 bases, leaving 9 bases of the junction unmatched. The CDR3 consists of 17 residues.